Shown below are 10 T cell receptor beta chains from a single sample sequenced in a study of control samples from healthy donors and cancer patients (dated by TCRdb to 2020 to 2021). Libraries were constructed by the immunoSEQ multiplex PCR assay. In TCRdb, the immuneACCESS table is reduced to in-frame sequences with V and J assigned. These tables do not hold every clone; where another copy was compared, an unresolved V gene accounts for under half, and the others remain unexplained. A total of over 100,000 clones appear in this sample, about 91% of them only once. The ten largest clones add up to roughly 3.4% of the sample. Sequenced sample: blood. These receptors all stem from a man in his forties in good health.

This chain joins TRBV21-1 and TRBJ1-5. TRBV21-1 is labeled a pseudogene. There are 12 residues in the CDR3. CDR3 bases: TGTGCCAGCAGCAAAGGGAATCAGCCCCAGCATTTT. Its protein product is CASSKGNQPQHF.

The chain uses TRBV9 and TRBJ1-1, with D uncertain. CDR3 length: 13 amino acids. With 2 bases removed from V and 5 bases from J, the gap between germline ends came to 10 bases. Per germline, CDR1 SGDLS and CDR2 YYNGEE. This CDR3 reads CASSVQSRTEAFF. The CDR3 DNA reads as TGTGCCAGCAGCGTCCAGAGCAGAACTGAAGCTTTCTTT.

The chain recombines TRBV2 with TRBJ1-1; no clear D gene. Per the germline V gene, CDR1 is SNHLY and CDR2 is FYNNEI. Trimming removed 2 bases at V and 2 bases at J, with 12 bases between. The CDR3 consists of 15 residues. CDR3 amino acids: CASSERQAQNTEAFF. The CDR3 coding sequence is TGTGCCAGCAGTGAACGTCAAGCACAAAACACTGAAGCTTTCTTT.

V is TRBV7-9 and J is TRBJ1-1; D remains unclear. Germline CDR1 and CDR2: SEHNR and FQNEAQ (reference sequence). CDR3 length equals 12 residues. Trimming cost V 11 bases and J 4 bases, with 14 bases left between them. CDR3 sequence (DNA): TGTGCCTCTTTATGGGTGGGCACTGAAGCTTTCTTT. The encoded protein is CASLWVGTEAFF.

The chain uses TRBV7-2 and TRBJ2-6; TRBD2 might be the D (6 bases). Germline CDR1 and CDR2: SGHTA and FQGNSA. The ends were cut back, 1 base at V and 1 base at J, with 14 bases in the middle. There are 18 residues in the CDR3. The CDR3 DNA sequence: TGTGCCAGCAGCTTAGGGGAGGCAGCCGGTTCTGGGGCCAACGTCCTGACTTTC. Amino acids: CASSLGEAAGSGANVLTF. The complete variable domain, with remaining parts taken from reference TRBV7-2 and TRBJ2-6, reads GAGVSQSPSNKVTEKGKDVELRCDPISGHTALYWYRQSLGQGLEFLIYFQGNSAPDKSGLPSDRFSAERTGGSVSTLTIQRTQQEDSAVYLCASSLGEAAGSGANVLTFGAGSRLTVL.

The V gene is TRBV9, the J gene TRBJ2-2; 7 nucleotides align to TRBD2. Germline-derived CDR1 and CDR2 are SGDLS and YYNGEE. This CDR3 region has 15 residues. With 5 bases clipped from V and 4 bases from J, the junction kept 8 bases outside the gene matches. The CDR3 protein is CASSRPGRGTGELFF. The DNA of the CDR3 is TGTGCCAGCAGTCGACCGGGGAGGGGCACCGGGGAGCTGTTTTTT.

The V call is TRBV11-3, the J call TRBJ2-1; TRBD1 is a possible D gene (6 bases). Germline values: CDR1 SGHNT, CDR2 YENEEA. The CDR3 length is 14 residues. V lost 6 bases and J 3 bases, leaving 12 bases between the germline ends. The CDR3 DNA reads TGTGCCAGCAGTCCCGGGACAAACTACAATGAGCAGTTCTTC. It is translated as CASSPGTNYNEQFF.

The chain links TRBV5-1 to TRBJ1-6; TRBD1 matches 7 bases. The CDR3 is made up of 14 amino acids. V lost 5 bases, J lost 9 bases, and 8 bases stayed unmatched. Looked up from germline, CDR1 is SGHRS and CDR2 is YFSETQ. CDR3 nucleotides: TGCGCCAGCAGGGAGACAGGGTTGGTTTCACCCCTCCACTTT. Encoded protein: CASRETGLVSPLHF.

The chain uses TRBV29-1 and TRBJ1-1; D remains ambiguous. Between the trimmed V and J ends, which lost 4 bases and 6 bases, there was a span of 12 bases. The CDR3 sequence is 12 residues long. Germline V gene sequence: CDR1 SQVTM, CDR2 ANQGSEA. CDR3 DNA: TGCAGCGTTGTCGTCAGAAGGGCTGAAGCTTTCTTT. It encodes CSVVVRRAEAFF.

In DNA form, the CDR3 reads TGTGCCAGCAGCTTGGACAGGGGGCTAGTCTACAATGAGCAGTTCTTC. It specifies CASSLDRGLVYNEQFF. The chain has TRBV5-6 and TRBJ2-1; 9 bases align to TRBD1. Germline-derived CDR1 and CDR2 are SGHDT and YYEEEE. V was pared by 0 bases and J by 3 bases, with 4 bases of the junction left unmatched. There are 16 residues in the CDR3.